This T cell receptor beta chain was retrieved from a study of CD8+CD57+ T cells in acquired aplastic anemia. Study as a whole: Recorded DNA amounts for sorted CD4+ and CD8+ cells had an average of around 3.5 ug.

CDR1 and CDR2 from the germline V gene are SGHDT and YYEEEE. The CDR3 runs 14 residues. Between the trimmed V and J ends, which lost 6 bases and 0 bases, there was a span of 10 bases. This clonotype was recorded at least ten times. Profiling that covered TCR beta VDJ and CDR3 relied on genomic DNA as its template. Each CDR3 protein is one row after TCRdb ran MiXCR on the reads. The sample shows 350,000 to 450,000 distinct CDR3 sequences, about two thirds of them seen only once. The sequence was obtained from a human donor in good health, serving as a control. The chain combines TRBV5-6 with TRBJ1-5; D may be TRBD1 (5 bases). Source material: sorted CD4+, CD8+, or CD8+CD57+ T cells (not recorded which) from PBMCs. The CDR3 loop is CASTQGNSNQPQHF. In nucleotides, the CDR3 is TGTGCCAGCACCCAGGGAAATAGCAATCAGCCCCAGCATTTT.